This passage covers 10 T cell receptor beta chains from one sample sequenced in a study of breast tumors, draining lymph nodes, adjacent tissues. Breast cancer patients provided tissue from their axillary draining lymph nodes. In TCRdb, the multiplex PCR reads were re-called with MiXCR into one record per CDR3 protein. Among about 180,000 distinct CDR3 sequences, 33% were seen once, and the ten largest hold about 3.9%. Material for sequencing was axillary lymph node tissue. The receptors stem from a female donor with breast cancer. Some clones in this sample may be carry-over from other donors' samples.

The chain carries TRBV5-1 and TRBJ2-5; D might be TRBD1 or TRBD2, each matching 6 bases. The germline V gene encodes CDR1 SGHRS and CDR2 YFSETQ. Trimming removed 4 bases from V and 2 bases from J, with 12 bases in between. This CDR3 has 14 amino acids. CDR3 sequence: CASSQGGGQETQYF. The CDR3 DNA reads as TGCGCCAGCAGCCAAGGGGGAGGACAAGAGACCCAGTACTTC.

A few counts support this clonotype. The chain is built from TRBV9 and TRBJ1-5; 10 bases line up with TRBD1. V trimming: 3 bases; J trimming: 7 bases; junction bases outside the gene matches: 4. This CDR3 is built from 14 residues. The germline V gene encodes CDR1 SGDLS and CDR2 YYNGEE. The CDR3 sequence is CASSARDRGQPQHF. The CDR3 DNA reads as TGTGCCAGCAGCGCCCGGGACAGGGGCCAGCCCCAGCATTTT.

This CDR3 is CASSPGQEWGDQPQHF. CDR3 DNA sequence: TGTGCCAGCAGTCCCGGCCAGGAGTGGGGCGATCAGCCCCAGCATTTT. This chain uses TRBV28 with TRBJ1-5; D is possibly TRBD1 (5 bases). From germline, CDR1 is MDHEN and CDR2 SYDVKM. V dropped 5 bases and J dropped 5 bases, with 19 bases sitting between them. This CDR3 is built from 16 residues.

Concerning this clonotype: Mismatch with germline at one junction end may stem from a read error. The chain uses TRBV5-1 and TRBJ2-1, with 8 bases matching TRBD1. The CDR3 runs 16 residues. Per the germline V gene, CDR1 is SGHRS and CDR2 is YFSETQ. CDR3 coding DNA: TGCGCCAGCAGTCTGACAGGGGAGTCTGCCTACAATGAGCAGCTCTTC. As protein: CASSLTGESAYNEQLF.

This clonotype has a count of ten or more. The gene calls are TRBV12-3 or TRBV12-4 and TRBJ2-5; the match to TRBD2 covers 13 bases. This CDR3 has 16 amino acids. J gave up 1 base and V 6 bases, and 5 bases lay outside the gene matches. Written as DNA, the CDR3 is TGTGCCAGCAGCTATCGGACTAGCGGGGGCCAAGAGACCCAGTACTTC. This gives the protein CASSYRTSGGQETQYF.

The V gene is TRBV24-1, the J gene TRBJ2-7, with D perhaps matching TRBD1 or TRBD2 (6 bases each). The CDR3 covers 12 residues. Looked up from germline, CDR1 is KGHDR and CDR2 is SFDVKD. Trimming shortened V by 12 bases and J by 2 bases, and 13 bases separated the two germline ends. The CDR3 bases are TGTGCCGGGCGGGACACCACCTACGAGCAGTACTTC. Translation: CAGRDTTYEQYF.

V gene TRBV6-2 or TRBV6-3 combines with J gene TRBJ2-2; unclear D gene. Germline V gene sequence: CDR1 MNHEY, CDR2 SVGEGT. The CDR3 extends over 18 amino acids. Between the trimmed V and J ends, which lost 0 bases and 0 bases, there was a span of 14 bases. CDR3: CASSYSMPSPANTGELFF. DNA for the CDR3: TGTGCCAGCAGTTACTCGATGCCCTCGCCTGCGAACACCGGGGAGCTGTTTTTT.

The chain combines TRBV28 with TRBJ2-3, with no clear D. CDR1 and CDR2 (germline): MDHEN, SYDVKM. CDR3 length equals 16 residues. The germline V and J ends were trimmed by 4 bases and 3 bases, with 17 bases remaining between them. The DNA for the CDR3 is TGTGCCAGCAGTTCCCATAGCAAAGGATGGACAGATACGCAGTATTTT. This sequence encodes CASSSHSKGWTDTQYF.

There are many counts of this clonotype. The chain is built from TRBV12-5 and TRBJ2-5; 12 bases agree with TRBD2. This CDR3 contains 17 residues. CDR1 is LGHNT, CDR2 FRNRAP, per germline. Losses at the gene ends were 0 bases for V and 6 bases for J; bases not matched to a gene: 8. This CDR3 is CASGLVGLAGGKKTQYF. The DNA for the CDR3 is TGTGCTAGTGGTTTGGTAGGGCTAGCGGGAGGGAAGAAGACCCAGTACTTC.

This clonotype was recorded at least ten times. The chain has TRBV7-2 and TRBJ2-7; D possibly uses TRBD1 or TRBD2 (7 bases each). This CDR3 has 21 amino acids. From germline, CDR1 is SGHTA and CDR2 FQGNSA. The V gene lost 5 bases and the J gene lost 3 bases, with 35 bases spanning the gap. This chain's CDR3 is CASSIRSGTGVQGGGYYEQYF. DNA for the CDR3: TGTGCCAGCAGCATCCGTTCCGGGACGGGGGTTCAGGGGGGAGGGTACTACGAGCAGTACTTC.